Each of the 22 T cell receptor beta chains below was sequenced from the same sample in a study of blood T cell repertoires in COVID-19. The protocol was immunoSEQ multiplex PCR, while the TCRdb copy is restricted to in-frame clones and leaves out a portion. The profile shows under 250,000 clones, roughly 80% of them singletons. The specimen sequenced was peripheral blood. Receptor source: a woman in her 70s with active or convalescent COVID-19.

This clone has more than one count but fewer than ten. Other DNA sequences in this sample translate to the same CDR3. The V and J genes are TRBV27 and TRBJ2-3; 10 bases fit TRBD2. Germline V CDR1 and CDR2: MNHEY, SMNVEV (reference sequence). J was trimmed by 2 bases and V by 8 bases; bases with no gene match: 7. There are 15 residues in the CDR3. CDR3 sequence reads: CASSLLAGVTDTQYF. CDR3 nucleotide sequence: TGTGCCAGCTCCCTCCTAGCGGGAGTCACAGATACGCAGTATTTT.

The chain joins TRBV19 to TRBJ2-5, with TRBD1 matching 8 bases. This CDR3 contains 14 residues. Germline V gene lookup returns CDR1 LNHDA and CDR2 SQIVND (reference sequence). The trim removed 5 bases at V and 2 bases at J, leaving 4 bases unmatched. As DNA, the CDR3 is TGTGCCAGTAGTGGAACAGGGGGGCAAGAGACCCAGTACTTC. Residues: CASSGTGGQETQYF.

Details on this clone: Other DNA sequences within the sample encode an identical CDR3. The rearrangement uses TRBV29-1 and TRBJ1-1; tentative D call: TRBD1 (6 bases). This CDR3 is built from 13 residues. Germline V gives CDR1 SQVTM, CDR2 ANQGSEA. Trimming took off 4 bases at V and 0 bases at J, with 9 bases between the two ends. The CDR3, as DNA: TGCAGCGTTGCCGGACAGTTGAACACTGAAGCTTTCTTT. It encodes CSVAGQLNTEAFF.

This clone appeared a few times. The V gene is TRBV18, the J gene TRBJ2-1; tentative D call: TRBD2 (5 bases). This CDR3 comprises 15 residues. CDR1 KGHSH and CDR2 LQKENI come from the germline V gene. Trimming pared 2 bases from V and 0 bases from J, leaving 8 bases between. CDR3 protein: CASSPIGSSYNEQFF. DNA for the CDR3: TGTGCCAGCTCACCAATAGGGAGCTCCTACAATGAGCAGTTCTTC.

This clone was counted a few times. The chain recombines TRBV2 with TRBJ1-6, with D hard to call. The V end lost 1 base, the J end lost 18 bases, and 10 bases lay between the germline ends. This CDR3 has 11 amino acids. In germline, CDR1 is SNHLY, CDR2 FYNNEI. CDR3 sequence: CASSEEQVTHF. DNA for the CDR3: TGTGCCAGCAGTGAAGAGCAGGTTACCCACTTT.

This sequence joins TRBV16 and TRBJ1-2; 8 bases are a match to TRBD1. Germline V gene sequence: CDR1 KGHSY, CDR2 FQNENV. The CDR3 consists of 17 residues. The V segment lost 1 base and the J segment 8 bases; nucleotides outside the gene matches: 15. The CDR3 DNA is TGTGCCAGCAGCCAATTTACCGTAATCACAGGGGGAGGCGGCTACACCTTC. This codes for CASSQFTVITGGGGYTF.

This rearrangement joins TRBV3-1 (or the pseudogene TRBV3-2) to TRBJ2-7; D is unclear. Germline V gives CDR1 LGHDT, CDR2 YNNKEL (reference sequence). The CDR3 is 15 amino acids. V lost 0 bases and J lost 0, with 9 bases in between. DNA of the CDR3: TGTGCCAGCAGCCAAGACAGAGCGTACTCCTACGAGCAGTACTTC. Translating it yields CASSQDRAYSYEQYF.

The chain carries TRBV5-5 and TRBJ1-2; D possibly corresponds to TRBD1 (5 bases). The CDR3 totals 14 residues. Germline-derived CDR1 and CDR2 are SGHKS and YYEKEE (reference sequence). V gave up 1 base and J gave up 0 bases, with 7 bases separating them. CDR3 protein: CASSLIQANYGYTF. The DNA of the CDR3 is TGTGCCAGCAGCTTGATACAGGCTAACTATGGCTACACCTTC.

The chain recombines TRBV10-3 with TRBJ2-7; 8 bases are shared with TRBD1. This CDR3 contains 15 residues. With V trimmed by 6 bases and J by 7 bases, 14 bases remained unmatched. The germline V gene encodes CDR1 ENHRY and CDR2 SYGVKD. CDR3 coding DNA: TGTGCCATCAGGGGCCTTCAGGGGGCCTCCGGAGAGCAGTACTTC. Translated, it gives CAIRGLQGASGEQYF.

V usage is TRBV10-1 and J usage is TRBJ2-3; a weak D match, TRBD2 (6 bases). Germline V CDR1 and CDR2: WNHNN, SYGVQD (reference sequence). This CDR3 is built from 16 residues. Trimming removed 8 bases from V and 7 bases from J, with 25 bases in between. The DNA for the CDR3 is TGCGCCAGCGTCCCCGACCCCCTCCGGGAGCGGAATACGCAGTATTTT. Amino acids: CASVPDPLRERNTQYF.

This chain joins TRBV5-1 and TRBJ2-5; D perhaps matches TRBD1 (5 bases). Per germline, CDR1 SGHRS and CDR2 YFSETQ. CDR3 size: 15 residues. V lost 7 bases and J 1 base, leaving 17 bases between the germline ends. This CDR3 reads CASGAWRNFQETQYF. CDR3 bases: TGCGCCAGCGGGGCCTGGCGGAACTTCCAAGAGACCCAGTACTTC.

The chain recombines TRBV16 with TRBJ2-2; unclear D gene. This CDR3 is built from 13 residues. V lost 0 bases to trimming and J lost 6 bases, with 5 bases between them. Looked up from germline, CDR1 is KGHSY and CDR2 is FQNENV. The CDR3 is CASSQSSAGELFF. CDR3 nucleotides: TGTGCCAGCAGCCAATCCTCAGCCGGGGAGCTGTTTTTT.

The chain is built from TRBV5-1 and TRBJ2-3, with D perhaps TRBD1 (5 bases). This CDR3 region has 15 residues. V gave up 4 bases and J gave up 6 bases, with 18 bases separating them. CDR1 and CDR2 (germline): SGHRS, YFSETQ. The CDR3 loop is CASSVTANYADTQYF. DNA for the CDR3: TGCGCCAGCAGCGTGACAGCGAACTACGCTGATACGCAGTATTTT.

The chain has TRBV6-6 and TRBJ2-3; TRBD2 agrees at 13 bases. The V segment lost 8 bases and the J segment 6 bases; nucleotides outside the gene matches: 8. Per germline, CDR1 MNHNY and CDR2 SVGAGI (reference sequence). CDR3 length: 15 amino acids. CDR3 DNA sequence: TGTGCCAGCTCCCCGGGACTAGCGGGAACGGATACGCAGTATTTT. It is translated as CASSPGLAGTDTQYF.

The rearrangement joins TRBV6-5 to TRBJ2-3; 8 nucleotides align to TRBD1. This CDR3 region has 14 residues. Germline CDR1 reads MNHEY; CDR2 reads SVGAGI. V was clipped by 5 bases and J by 3 bases; unmatched bases: 4. CDR3 DNA: TGTGCCAGCAGTAATCACAGGGGGACAGATACGCAGTATTTT. Residues: CASSNHRGTDTQYF.

The gene calls are TRBV5-1 and TRBJ1-1, with D possibly TRBD1 on 6 matching bases. Between the trimmed V and J ends, which lost 0 bases and 0 bases, there was a span of 6 bases. This CDR3 region has 14 residues. Per germline, CDR1 SGHRS and CDR2 YFSETQ. The CDR3, as DNA: TGCGCCAGCAGCTTGGGGACAGTGAACACTGAAGCTTTCTTT. Protein: CASSLGTVNTEAFF.

V usage is TRBV2 and J usage is TRBJ1-2, with a possible D match to TRBD1 (6 bases). CDR1 SNHLY and CDR2 FYNNEI come from the germline V gene. Trimming took off 4 bases at V and 5 bases at J, with 14 bases between the two ends. This CDR3 has 14 amino acids. The CDR3 reads CASSGVRGGYGYTF. DNA of the CDR3: TGTGCCAGCAGTGGGGTCAGGGGCGGGTATGGCTACACCTTC.

The J gene is TRBJ1-1, the V gene TRBV5-4; no firm D call. This CDR3 comprises 15 residues. V was clipped by 0 bases and J by 5 bases, with 14 bases between them. In germline, CDR1 is SGHNT, CDR2 YYREEE (reference sequence). The CDR3 here is CASSLAQTSQTEAFF. The CDR3 bases are TGTGCCAGCAGCTTGGCACAAACTAGCCAAACTGAAGCTTTCTTT.

The chain is built from TRBV18 and TRBJ1-4, with D unclear. Germline CDR1 KGHSH, CDR2 LQKENI. Trimming pared 4 bases from V and 8 bases from J, leaving 17 bases between. CDR3 length: 15 amino acids. The CDR3 DNA is TGTGCCAGCTCACAATTTTCGACCCAGGAAGAAAAACTGTTTTTT. This sequence encodes CASSQFSTQEEKLFF.

The V call is TRBV3-1 (or the pseudogene TRBV3-2), the J call TRBJ2-7; D might be TRBD1 (7 bases). Trimming shortened V by 0 bases and J by 7 bases, and 16 bases separated the two germline ends. This CDR3 is built from 15 residues. Germline lookup yields CDR1 LGHDT and CDR2 YNNKEL (reference sequence). CDR3 sequence reads: CASSQERQGGWEQYF. The CDR3 coding sequence is TGTGCCAGCAGCCAAGAACGGCAGGGGGGTTGGGAGCAGTACTTC.

This clone was seen only a few times. CDR3 sequence reads: CASSQEQVTNTEAFF. The CDR3 bases are TGCGCCAGCAGCCAAGAACAGGTGACGAACACTGAAGCTTTCTTT. The chain uses TRBV4-1 and TRBJ1-1; tentative D call: TRBD1 (5 bases). Germline CDR1 reads MGHRA; CDR2 reads YSYEKL. V gave up 0 bases and J gave up 1 base, with 9 bases separating them. The CDR3 is made up of 15 amino acids.

Turning to this clone: This may be a read error, as it is one base from a much larger clone. The gene calls are TRBV2 and TRBJ2-7, with unresolved D. CDR3 length: 12 residues. With 2 bases removed from V and 3 bases from J, the gap between germline ends came to 5 bases. Germline V gene data show CDR1 as SNHLY and CDR2 as FYNNEI. CDR3 in amino acids: CASSEQDYEQYF. As DNA, the CDR3 is TGTGCCAGCAGTGAACAGGACTACGAGCAGTACTTC.